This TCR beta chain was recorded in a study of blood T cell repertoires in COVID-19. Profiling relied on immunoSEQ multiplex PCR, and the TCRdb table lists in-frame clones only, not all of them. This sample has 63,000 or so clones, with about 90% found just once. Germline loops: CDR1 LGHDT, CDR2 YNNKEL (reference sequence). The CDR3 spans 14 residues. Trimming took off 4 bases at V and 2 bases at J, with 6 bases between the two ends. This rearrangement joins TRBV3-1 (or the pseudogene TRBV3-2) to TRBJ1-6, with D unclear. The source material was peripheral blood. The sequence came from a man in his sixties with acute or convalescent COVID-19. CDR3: CASSPGTYNSPLHF. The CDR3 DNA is TGTGCCAGCAGCCCCGGGACCTATAATTCACCCCTCCACTTT.